One sample yielded the 6 T cell receptor beta chains listed below, sequenced in a study of radiation and T cells in renal cell carcinoma (TCRdb year 2020). The library was built by means of the immunoSEQ multiplex PCR assay. TCRdb took this table from immuneACCESS and kept in-frame rearrangements with V and J called. Such tables lack part of the clones; where checked against another copy, unresolved V genes explain under half of the gap, and the rest is unexplained. The sample has 45,000 to 65,000 clones on record, around 80% of them singletons. The biggest ten clones account for approximately 6.8% of the sample. The time point label here, explained by the study, means: baseline pretreatment blood. The intended sense of this specimen's treatment or condition label: 15 Gy SBRT to primary tumor, nephrectomy 4 weeks later. The sequencing here drew on blood, taken from a patient whose treatment included radiotherapy and nephrectomy. The receptors were gathered from a man aged 55 to 70 with renal cell carcinoma.

The gene calls are TRBV19 and TRBJ2-5; 9 nucleotides align to TRBD2. V lost 3 bases and J lost 7; bases outside the gene matches: 0. Germline V gene sequence: CDR1 LNHDA, CDR2 SQIVND (reference sequence). The CDR3 loop spans 12 amino acids. The CDR3 here is CASSMREGTQYF. In DNA form, the CDR3 reads TGTGCCAGTAGTATGCGGGAGGGGACCCAGTACTTC.

The CDR3 coding sequence is TGCGCCAGCAGCTTCGGACAGGGGGCAACAGATACGCAGTATTTT. This sequence encodes CASSFGQGATDTQYF. The V and J genes are TRBV5-1 and TRBJ2-3; 11 positions match TRBD1. This CDR3 contains 15 residues. The V gene's germline CDR1 is SGHRS and CDR2 YFSETQ. Losses at the gene ends were 2 bases for V and 3 bases for J; bases not matched to a gene: 2.

This chain uses TRBV11-2 with TRBJ2-7, with TRBD2 matching 7 bases. V lost 4 bases, J lost 4 bases, and 10 bases stayed unmatched. Germline CDR1 and CDR2: SGHAT and FQNNGV. This CDR3 is 15 amino acids long. CDR3 in DNA: TGTGCCAGCAGCTCCCTCGGGGCGGGGGAATACGAGCAGTACTTC. As protein: CASSSLGAGEYEQYF.

This clone was seen only a few times. V and J are TRBV7-9 and TRBJ2-5; D is unresolved. This CDR3 has 11 amino acids. Germline CDR1 reads SEHNR; CDR2 reads FQNEAQ (reference sequence). The V end was cut by 4 bases, the J end by 3 bases, with 3 bases between. CDR3 loop: CASSYEETQYF. For the CDR3, the DNA is TGTGCCAGCAGCTACGAAGAGACCCAGTACTTC.

The chain's CDR3 is CASSIAETQYF. The CDR3 nucleotides read TGTGCCAGTAGTATAGCGGAGACCCAGTACTTC. The chain carries TRBV19 and TRBJ2-5; no clear D gene. The CDR3 is 11 amino acids. V was clipped by 1 base and J by 5 bases, with 2 bases between them. Germline CDR1 and CDR2: LNHDA and SQIVND (reference sequence).

This chain joins TRBV18 and TRBJ1-4; tentatively, D is TRBD1 (6 bases). The length of the CDR3 is 15 residues. V lost 4 bases to trimming and J lost 5 bases, with 14 bases between them. The V gene's germline CDR1 is KGHSH and CDR2 LQKENI. As DNA, the CDR3 is TGTGCCAGCTCACGTAGCAGGGGCCTCAATGAAAAACTGTTTTTT. This sequence encodes CASSRSRGLNEKLFF.